Listed here are 4 T cell receptor beta chains from one sample, sequenced in a study of blood T cell repertoires in COVID-19. Assay: immunoSEQ multiplex PCR; the TCRdb copy retains only in-frame clones and omits some. The sample shows 60,000 to 85,000 clones, roughly nine tenths of them seen only once. Sequencing was carried out using peripheral blood. These receptors originate from a woman between 50 and 59 years old with COVID-19, enrolled during active disease.

Remarks on this clone: One end of the junction does not line up with germline, which may come from a read error. The CDR3 is CASSPQTGNAGELFF. In DNA, the CDR3 is TGTGCCAGCTCACCTCAAACAGGGAACGCCGGGGAGCTGTTTTTT. The chain joins TRBV18 to TRBJ2-2; D might be TRBD1 (6 bases). The CDR3 spans 15 residues. CDR1 and CDR2 (germline): KGHSH, LQKENI.

The chain is built from TRBV19 and TRBJ1-1; 7 bases fit TRBD1. The trim removed 4 bases at V and 4 bases at J, leaving 9 bases unmatched. The CDR3 is 15 amino acids. Germline V gene lookup returns CDR1 LNHDA and CDR2 SQIVND (reference sequence). As DNA, the CDR3 is TGTGCCAGTAGTACCCAGGGGCCAGGGGGCACTGAAGCTTTCTTT. Translating gives CASSTQGPGGTEAFF. Full variable domain (outside the CDR3, taken from reference TRBV19 and TRBJ1-1): DGGITQSPKYLFRKEGQNVTLSCEQNLNHDAMYWYRQDPGQGLRLIYYSQIVNDFQKGDIAEGYSVSREKKESFPLTVTSAQKNPTAFYLCASSTQGPGGTEAFFGQGTRLTVV.

The chain employs TRBV10-3 and TRBJ1-5; 7 bases line up with TRBD1. Unmatched junction bases numbered 7, after V lost 4 bases and J lost 4 bases. The CDR3 is made up of 15 amino acids. Germline values: CDR1 ENHRY, CDR2 SYGVKD. This CDR3 is CAISGTGVRNQPQHF. Written as DNA, the CDR3 is TGTGCCATCAGTGGTACAGGGGTTCGGAATCAGCCCCAGCATTTT.

The rearrangement joins TRBV7-6 to TRBJ2-1; D call uncertain. Between the trimmed V and J ends, which lost 5 bases and 0 bases, there was a span of 11 bases. The CDR3 runs 15 residues. CDR1 is SGHVS and CDR2 is FNYEAQ in the germline V gene. CDR3 sequence: CASSVSPSSYNEQFF. The CDR3 region has the DNA TGTGCCAGCAGCGTTAGTCCGAGCTCCTACAATGAGCAGTTCTTC.